The 18 T cell receptor beta chains below were found in one sample sequenced in a study of blood T cell repertoires in COVID-19. Sequencing was performed with immunoSEQ multiplex PCR; in TCRdb, only in-frame clones are kept and a portion is missing. This sample has 200,000 to 250,000 clones; nearly 90% occur once, and the top ten carry about 12%. Material: peripheral blood. The receptor source for this set is a woman aged 18-30 years who had recovered from COVID-19.

In DNA form, the CDR3 reads TGTGCCAGCAGAACCGACCCCTTCGCCGGGACTGAAGCTTTCTTT. It encodes CASRTDPFAGTEAFF. The gene calls are TRBV27 and TRBJ1-1; D remains unclear. The CDR3 length is 15 residues. Germline lookup yields CDR1 MNHEY and CDR2 SMNVEV (reference sequence). The V and J ends lost 6 bases and 5 bases respectively, with 19 bases between them.

The chain links TRBV7-9 to TRBJ1-2, with D hard to call. This CDR3 comprises 15 residues. Per the germline V gene, CDR1 is SEHNR and CDR2 is FQNEAQ (reference sequence). Trimming left V 1 base short and J 2 bases short, with 11 bases between. The CDR3 here is CASSLGTDSNYGYTF. In nucleotides, the CDR3 is TGTGCCAGCAGCTTAGGGACTGACTCGAACTATGGCTACACCTTC.

The rearrangement joins TRBV7-6 to TRBJ2-3, with no clear D. V was shortened by 5 bases and J by 3 bases, with 12 bases between the two germline ends. The germline CDR1 and CDR2 sequences are SGHVS and FNYEAQ. The CDR3 is made up of 14 amino acids. The CDR3 here is CASSLETETDTQYF. CDR3 coding DNA: TGTGCCAGCAGCCTAGAGACGGAGACAGATACGCAGTATTTT.

This clone was seen more than once but under ten times. This rearrangement joins TRBV6-2 or TRBV6-3 to TRBJ2-3; 7 bases are shared with TRBD2. The ends lost 3 bases at V and 0 bases at J; junction bases unmatched: 0. CDR3 size: 14 residues. Germline assignment: CDR1 MNHEY and CDR2 SVGEGT. CDR3 loop: CASSYSGSTDTQYF. In nucleotides, the CDR3 is TGTGCCAGCAGTTATAGCGGGAGCACAGATACGCAGTATTTT.

The V call is TRBV9, the J call TRBJ2-7, with D tentatively TRBD2 (5 bases). CDR1 SGDLS and CDR2 YYNGEE come from the germline V gene. V was trimmed by 0 bases and J by 0 bases, leaving 10 bases between them. The CDR3 spans 15 residues. The CDR3 bases are TGTGCCAGCAGCGTAGGGACGGGAAGCTCCTACGAGCAGTACTTC. Residues: CASSVGTGSSYEQYF.

This sequence joins TRBV29-1 and TRBJ2-2, with D tentatively TRBD2 (6 bases). The ends were cut back, 1 base at V and 4 bases at J, with 10 bases in the middle. CDR1 and CDR2 from the germline V gene are SQVTM and ANQGSEA. The CDR3 runs to 14 residues. CDR3 nucleotide sequence: TGCAGCGTTGAAGTGGCGGGGAGCACCGGGGAGCTGTTTTTT. It is translated as CSVEVAGSTGELFF.

This clone was found once. The chain uses TRBV7-2 and TRBJ2-5; D might be TRBD2 (5 bases). Germline V CDR1 and CDR2: SGHTA, FQGNSA. This CDR3 has 13 amino acids. V dropped 2 bases and J dropped 4 bases, with 8 bases sitting between them. CDR3: CASSLSRGETQYF. For the CDR3, the DNA is TGTGCCAGCAGCTTAAGTCGGGGAGAGACCCAGTACTTC.

This rearrangement joins TRBV5-1 to TRBJ2-5; 13 bases agree with TRBD2. The CDR3 is 16 amino acids. The germline V gene has CDR1 SGHRS and CDR2 YFSETQ. V shed 4 bases, J shed 5 bases, and the junction held 8 bases outside the gene matches. The CDR3 nucleotides read TGCGCCAGCAGCCTATGGACTAGCGGGAGCGAGGAGACCCAGTACTTC. This codes for CASSLWTSGSEETQYF.

The rearrangement links TRBV30 to TRBJ1-1, with 7 bases lining up with TRBD1. Germline CDR1 GTSNPN, CDR2 SVGIG (reference sequence). Losses at the gene ends were 0 bases for V and 3 bases for J; bases not matched to a gene: 4. CDR3 length equals 14 residues. In DNA, the CDR3 is TGTGCCTGGAGTGTAGGGCAGGGGGACACTGAAGCTTTCTTT. Translated: CAWSVGQGDTEAFF.

The CDR3 region has the DNA TGTGCCAGCAGCTTAGTCCGGGCTAGCAGCTATGAGCAGTTCTTC. Protein: CASSLVRASSYEQFF. The chain couples TRBV7-6 to TRBJ2-1; D may be TRBD2 (5 bases). Germline V lookup: CDR1 SGHVS, CDR2 FNYEAQ. CDR3 length: 15 residues. V was pared by 1 base and J by 8 bases, with 15 bases between.

In nucleotides, the CDR3 is TGTGCCAGCAGCATGACAGGGTTGAACACTGAAGCTTTCTTT. This encodes CASSMTGLNTEAFF. The rearrangement uses TRBV5-6 and TRBJ1-1; 7 bases align to TRBD1. After removal of 4 bases from V and 0 bases from J, the junction contained 3 bases not matched to a gene. The CDR3 spans 14 residues. Germline lookup yields CDR1 SGHDT and CDR2 YYEEEE.

This clone has a handful of counts. The V call is TRBV6-2 or TRBV6-3, the J call TRBJ1-1; 7 bases align to TRBD1. The germline V gene has CDR1 MNHEY and CDR2 SVGEGT. J was trimmed by 0 bases and V by 4 bases; bases with no gene match: 14. The CDR3 consists of 18 residues. The CDR3, as DNA: TGTGCCAGCAGTTGGATTCCCGGGACAGTACCCTTGAACACTGAAGCTTTCTTT. This codes for CASSWIPGTVPLNTEAFF.

J is TRBJ2-7 and V is TRBV28, with TRBD2 identical over 12 bases. The CDR3 totals 15 residues. Germline V lookup: CDR1 MDHEN, CDR2 SYDVKM. The trim removed 4 bases at V and 2 bases at J, leaving 3 bases unmatched. The CDR3 loop reads CASSSPSGRAYEQYF. In nucleotides, the CDR3 is TGTGCCAGCAGTTCCCCTAGCGGGAGGGCCTACGAGCAGTACTTC.

CDR3 region: CASRGQEPRGMYF. DNA for the CDR3: TGTGCCAGCAGGGGACAGGAACCGCGGGGTATGTACTTC. The rearrangement links TRBV12-3 or TRBV12-4 to TRBJ2-7; the match to TRBD1 covers 8 bases. CDR3 size: 13 residues. The V segment lost 6 bases and the J segment 12 bases; nucleotides outside the gene matches: 13.

The chain carries TRBV29-1 and TRBJ1-2; TRBD1 is a possible D gene (6 bases). The CDR3 is 14 residues long. The V end was cut by 7 bases, the J end by 4 bases, with 19 bases between. Germline CDR1 SQVTM, CDR2 ANQGSEA. This CDR3 is CSAYGQREGYGYTF. Written as DNA, the CDR3 is TGCAGCGCCTACGGACAGAGAGAGGGCTATGGCTACACCTTC. The variable domain in full, completed from reference TRBV29-1 and TRBJ1-2, reads SAVISQKPSRDICQRGTSLTIQCQVDSQVTMMFWYRQQPGQSLTLIATANQGSEATYESGFVIDKFPISRPNLTFSTLTVSNMSPEDSSIYLCSAYGQREGYGYTFGSGTRLTVV.

The chain couples TRBV6-2 or TRBV6-3 to TRBJ2-7, with 10 bases lining up with TRBD1. The CDR3 contains 14 residues. The germline gives CDR1 MNHEY, CDR2 SVGEGT. V lost 6 bases and J lost 4; bases outside the gene matches: 6. The CDR3 here is CASSWTGGTYEQYF. CDR3 sequence (DNA): TGTGCCAGCAGCTGGACAGGGGGTACTTACGAGCAGTACTTC.

The chain combines TRBV18 with TRBJ2-1; D is unresolved. The CDR3 has 13 residues. Germline loops: CDR1 KGHSH, CDR2 LQKENI. Between the trimmed V and J ends, which lost 3 bases and 10 bases, there was a span of 13 bases. This chain's CDR3 is CASSPAKQREQFF. CDR3 DNA sequence: TGTGCCAGCTCACCCGCTAAGCAACGGGAGCAGTTCTTC.

A single count supports this clone. The V and J genes are TRBV2 and TRBJ2-1, with 14 bases matching TRBD2. V was pared by 6 bases and J by 7 bases, with 5 bases of the junction left unmatched. The CDR3 contains 15 residues. Germline V gene sequence: CDR1 SNHLY, CDR2 FYNNEI. CDR3 in amino acids: CASSLTSGRGNEQFF. In DNA form, the CDR3 reads TGTGCCAGCAGCCTGACTAGCGGGAGGGGTAATGAGCAGTTCTTC.